The 5 T cell receptor beta chains reported below all come from one sample, sequenced in a study of shared T cell receptors in the human thymus. TCRdb's copy holds only in-frame clones and misses some; the assay was immunoSEQ multiplex PCR. Of over 450,000 clones in the sample, about four fifths were seen once. This sample also appeared in a second study, on human thymus T cells.

Sequences were obtained from thymocytes. The source of these receptors is a boy younger than two with a congenital heart defect.

J is TRBJ2-5 and V is TRBV14; 11 bases align to TRBD1. This CDR3 comprises 19 residues. Unmatched junction bases numbered 11, after V lost 1 base and J lost 1 base. In germline, CDR1 is SGHDN, CDR2 FVKESK. The DNA of the CDR3 is TGTGCCAGCAGCCAAGCGGACAGGGGGCCGAGGGGCGTCCAAGAGACCCAGTACTTC. Translation: CASSQADRGPRGVQETQYF.

The V and J genes are TRBV5-4 and TRBJ2-1; TRBD2 might be the D (6 bases). Per germline, CDR1 SGHNT and CDR2 YYREEE (reference sequence). Trimming took off 4 bases at V and 4 bases at J, with 15 bases between the two ends. This CDR3 comprises 15 residues. The CDR3 loop is CASSPGEGDYNEQFF. The CDR3 bases are TGTGCCAGCAGCCCGGGGGAAGGGGATTACAATGAGCAGTTCTTC.

The rearrangement links TRBV25-1 to TRBJ2-5, with D possibly TRBD2 on 5 matching bases. The closer fit of TRBJ2-7 to the DNA end suggests the J call may be wrong. The CDR3 has 14 residues. CDR1 MGHDK and CDR2 SYGVNS come from the germline V gene. CDR3 protein: CASADAGSSYEQYF. The CDR3 bases are TGTGCCAGCGCCGACGCGGGCTCCTCCTACGAGCAGTACTTC.

The J gene is TRBJ1-2, the V gene TRBV7-2, with D possibly matching TRBD1 (5 bases). This CDR3 is 10 amino acids long. V lost 4 bases and J 14 bases, leaving 11 bases between the germline ends. The germline V gene has CDR1 SGHTA and CDR2 FQGNSA. The CDR3 is CASSSSRDTF. DNA for the CDR3: TGTGCCAGCAGCTCCTCCAGGGATACCTTC. The full variable domain, its missing parts supplied by reference TRBV7-2 and TRBJ1-2, is GAGVSQSPSNKVTEKGKDVELRCDPISGHTALYWYRQSLGQGLEFLIYFQGNSAPDKSGLPSDRFSAERTGGSVSTLTIQRTQQEDSAVYLCASSSSRDTFGSGTRLTVV.

The chain employs TRBV30 and TRBJ2-7; weak D call: TRBD1 (6 bases). The CDR3 runs to 16 residues. Looked up from germline, CDR1 is GTSNPN and CDR2 is SVGIG (reference sequence). Trimming removed 0 bases from V and 0 bases from J, with 15 bases in between. The CDR3 DNA sequence: TGTGCCTGGAGTGTACGTGGGGGCCCAAGCTCCTACGAGCAGTACTTC. It translates to CAWSVRGGPSSYEQYF.